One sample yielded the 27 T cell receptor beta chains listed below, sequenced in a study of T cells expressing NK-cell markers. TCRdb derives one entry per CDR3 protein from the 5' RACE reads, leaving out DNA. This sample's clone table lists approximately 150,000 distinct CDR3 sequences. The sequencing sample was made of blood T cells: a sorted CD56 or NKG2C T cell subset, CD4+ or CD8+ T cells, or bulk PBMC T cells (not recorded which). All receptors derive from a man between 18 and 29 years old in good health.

The CDR3 spells CASSQGDRGTGEQYF. The chain combines TRBV4-3 with TRBJ2-7; TCRdb selects TRBD1, and the lack of DNA leaves this call unchecked. The CDR3 consists of 15 residues. Looked up from germline, CDR1 is LGHNA and CDR2 is YSLEER.

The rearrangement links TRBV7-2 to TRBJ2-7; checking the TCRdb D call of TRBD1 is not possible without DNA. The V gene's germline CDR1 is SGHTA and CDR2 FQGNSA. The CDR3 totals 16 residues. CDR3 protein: CASSLVSGAVPYEQYF.

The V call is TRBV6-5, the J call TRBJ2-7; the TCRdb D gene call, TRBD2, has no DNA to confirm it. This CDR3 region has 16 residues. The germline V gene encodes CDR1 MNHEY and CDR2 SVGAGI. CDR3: CASSYTSGKSSYEQYF.

The CDR3 spells CASSLLGSGGGNEQFF. The chain uses TRBV11-2 and TRBJ2-1; TCRdb proposes TRBD2, but this gene call is untestable without DNA. The CDR3 extends over 16 amino acids. CDR1 and CDR2 (germline): SGHAT, FQNNGV.

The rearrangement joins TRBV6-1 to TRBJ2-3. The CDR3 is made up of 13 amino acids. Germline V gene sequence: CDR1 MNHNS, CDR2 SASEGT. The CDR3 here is CASSTLSTDTQYF.

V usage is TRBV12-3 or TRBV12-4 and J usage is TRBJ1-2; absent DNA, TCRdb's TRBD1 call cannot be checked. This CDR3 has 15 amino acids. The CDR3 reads CASRETGKSDYGYTF.

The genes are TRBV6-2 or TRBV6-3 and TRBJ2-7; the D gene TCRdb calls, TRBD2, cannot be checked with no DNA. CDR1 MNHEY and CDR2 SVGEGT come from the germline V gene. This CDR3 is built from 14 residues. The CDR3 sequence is CASSPTAGIYEQYF.

The CDR3 reads CASSLEVLTDTQYF. The V gene is TRBV12-3 or TRBV12-4, the J gene TRBJ2-3; TCRdb reports TRBD2, a call that lacks DNA to check it against. CDR3 length equals 14 residues.

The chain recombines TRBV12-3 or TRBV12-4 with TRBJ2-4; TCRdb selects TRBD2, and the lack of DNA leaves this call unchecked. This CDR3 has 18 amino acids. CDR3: CASSSLGLAPLAKNIQYF.

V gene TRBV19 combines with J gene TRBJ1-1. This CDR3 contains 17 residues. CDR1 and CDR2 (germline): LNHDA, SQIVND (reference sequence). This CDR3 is CASSIDRSWEGDTEAFF.

The CDR3 sequence is CASSAQGSDTQYF. V is TRBV7-9 and J is TRBJ2-3; no DNA is available, so the TRBD1 call from TCRdb remains unchecked. Germline V CDR1 and CDR2: SEHNR, FQNEAQ (reference sequence). The CDR3 spans 13 residues. The variable domain in full, completed from reference TRBV7-9 and TRBJ2-3, reads DTGVSQNPRHKITKRGQNVTFRCDPISEHNRLYWYRQTLGQGPEFLTYFQNEAQLEKSRLLSDRFSAERPKGSFSTLEIQRTEQGDSAMYLCASSAQGSDTQYFGPGTRLTVL.

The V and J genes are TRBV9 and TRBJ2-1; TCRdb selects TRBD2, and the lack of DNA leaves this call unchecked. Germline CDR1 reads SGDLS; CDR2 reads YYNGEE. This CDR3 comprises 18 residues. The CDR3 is CASSVEAPGREGYNEQFF.

The CDR3 loop reads CASVRDVEQFF. V usage is TRBV5-1 and J usage is TRBJ2-1. There are 11 residues in the CDR3. The germline V gene has CDR1 SGHRS and CDR2 YFSETQ.

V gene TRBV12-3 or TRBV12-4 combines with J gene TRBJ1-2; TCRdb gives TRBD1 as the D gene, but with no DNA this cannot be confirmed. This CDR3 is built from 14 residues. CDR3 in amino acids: CASIGTGGQYGYTF.

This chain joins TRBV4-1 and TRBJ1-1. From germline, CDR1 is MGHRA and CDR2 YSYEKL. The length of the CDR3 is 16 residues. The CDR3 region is CASSQEGGIRNTEAFF.

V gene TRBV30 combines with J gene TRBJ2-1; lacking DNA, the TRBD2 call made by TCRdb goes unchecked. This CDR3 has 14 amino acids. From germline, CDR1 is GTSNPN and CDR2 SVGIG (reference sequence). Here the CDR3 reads CAGQDFSSYNEQFF.

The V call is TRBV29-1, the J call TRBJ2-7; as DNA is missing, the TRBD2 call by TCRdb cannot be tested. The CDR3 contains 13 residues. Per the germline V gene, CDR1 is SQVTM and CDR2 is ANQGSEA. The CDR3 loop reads CSVVGGGNYEQYF.

CDR3 residues: CASSQDSVAGEAKNIQYF. The chain links TRBV4-1 to TRBJ2-4; without DNA, the TCRdb call of TRBD1 cannot be checked. This CDR3 comprises 18 residues. Germline assignment: CDR1 MGHRA and CDR2 YSYEKL.

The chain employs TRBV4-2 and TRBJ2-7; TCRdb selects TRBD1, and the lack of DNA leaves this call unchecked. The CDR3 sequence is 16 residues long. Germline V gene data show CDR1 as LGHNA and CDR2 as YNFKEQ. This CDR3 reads CASSQDGGRENYEQYF.

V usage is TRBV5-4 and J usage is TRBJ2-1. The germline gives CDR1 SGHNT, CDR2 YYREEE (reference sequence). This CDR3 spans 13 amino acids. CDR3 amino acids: CASRGTPYNEQFF.

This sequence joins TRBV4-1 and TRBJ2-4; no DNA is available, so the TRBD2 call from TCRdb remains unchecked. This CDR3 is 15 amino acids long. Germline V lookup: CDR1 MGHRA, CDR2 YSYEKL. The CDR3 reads CASSHLQGLENIQYF.

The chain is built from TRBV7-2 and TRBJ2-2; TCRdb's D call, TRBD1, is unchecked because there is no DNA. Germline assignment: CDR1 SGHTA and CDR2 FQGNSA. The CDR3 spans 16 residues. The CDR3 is CASSLGDPVWTGELFF. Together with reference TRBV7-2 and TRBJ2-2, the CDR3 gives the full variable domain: GAGVSQSPSNKVTEKGKDVELRCDPISGHTALYWYRQSLGQGLEFLIYFQGNSAPDKSGLPSDRFSAERTGGSVSTLTIQRTQQEDSAVYLCASSLGDPVWTGELFFGEGSRLTVL.

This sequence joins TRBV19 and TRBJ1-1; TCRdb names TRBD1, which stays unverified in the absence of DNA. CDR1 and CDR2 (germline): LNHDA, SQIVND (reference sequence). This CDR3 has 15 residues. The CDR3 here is CASSIGGGKGTEAFF.

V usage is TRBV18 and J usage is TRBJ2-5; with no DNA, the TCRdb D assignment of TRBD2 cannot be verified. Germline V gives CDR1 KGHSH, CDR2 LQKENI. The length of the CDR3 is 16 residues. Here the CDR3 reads CASSPAVAEVQETQYF.

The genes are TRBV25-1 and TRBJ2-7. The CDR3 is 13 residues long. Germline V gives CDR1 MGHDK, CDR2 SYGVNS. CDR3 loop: CASSVNGVDEQYF.

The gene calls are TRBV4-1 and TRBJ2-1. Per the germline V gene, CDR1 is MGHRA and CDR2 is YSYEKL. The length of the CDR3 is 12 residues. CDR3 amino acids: CASSQGYNEQFF.

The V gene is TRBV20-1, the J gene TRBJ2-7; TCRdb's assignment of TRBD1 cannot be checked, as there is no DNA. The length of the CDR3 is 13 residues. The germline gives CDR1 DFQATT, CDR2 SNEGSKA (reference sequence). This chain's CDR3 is CSAVDREPYEQYF.